These 23 T cell receptor beta chains share one sample of origin, sequenced in a study of T cells in Graves' hyperthyroidism and ophthalmopathy. TCR beta CDR3 regions were amplified from RNA. Carried out on the TCR CDR3, a first-round RT-PCR used the HTBI primer set. MiXCR, applied by TCRdb to the multiplex PCR reads, yields one record per CDR3 protein. Among 45,000 or so distinct CDR3 sequences, approximately 50% were seen once, and the ten largest hold around 32%. The sequencing sample was made of peripheral blood or thyroid tissue (not recorded which). These receptors were collected from a woman between 45 and 65 years old with Graves' hyperthyroidism.

This clonotype was picked up one time. One junction end does not reproduce the germline sequence, and a read error may be involved. The chain has TRBV5-1 and TRBJ2-6; D might be TRBD2 (5 bases). The CDR3 has 14 amino acids. Germline V gene sequence: CDR1 SGHRS, CDR2 YFSETQ. In DNA form, the CDR3 reads TGTGCCGGCAGCCGGGACTCTGGGGCCAACGTCCTGACTTTC. Protein product: CAGSRDSGANVLTF.

This clonotype was counted many times. The chain recombines TRBV19 with TRBJ2-2; 8 bases agree with TRBD2. Germline V gene lookup returns CDR1 LNHDA and CDR2 SQIVND (reference sequence). J was trimmed by 6 bases and V by 5 bases; bases with no gene match: 11. The CDR3 totals 16 residues. The CDR3 is CASSPSGRAGSGELFF. In nucleotides, the CDR3 is TGTGCCAGTAGTCCCTCCGGGAGGGCGGGGTCCGGGGAGCTGTTTTTT.

This clonotype appeared once. CDR3 region: CASGQGEYGYTF. The CDR3 coding sequence is TGTGCCAGTGGACAGGGCGAATATGGCTACACCTTC. The rearrangement joins TRBV19 to TRBJ1-2; 8 bases match TRBD1. The CDR3 is 12 residues long. Germline V gene sequence: CDR1 LNHDA, CDR2 SQIVND (reference sequence). V lost 8 bases, J lost 5 bases, and 4 bases stayed unmatched.

Ten or more counts support this clonotype. The V gene is TRBV28, the J gene TRBJ1-5, with D hard to call. The CDR3 spans 15 residues. Germline CDR1 MDHEN, CDR2 SYDVKM. V was cut by 7 bases and J by 1 base, with 14 bases left in between. In DNA, the CDR3 is TGTGCCAGCACTCCACCCGGGGTAAGCAATCAGCCCCAGCATTTT. It translates to CASTPPGVSNQPQHF.

This clonotype was seen at least ten times. The chain links TRBV28 to TRBJ1-2; D ambiguous. V was shortened by 7 bases and J by 5 bases, with 8 bases between the two germline ends. This CDR3 has 11 amino acids. Germline CDR1 reads MDHEN; CDR2 reads SYDVKM. In DNA form, the CDR3 reads TGTGCCAGCAAGTCAGTATATGGCTACACCTTC. It codes for CASKSVYGYTF.

The chain is built from TRBV10-3 and TRBJ1-5; a possible D gene is TRBD1 (5 bases). The V end was cut by 4 bases, the J end by 7 bases, with 11 bases between. Germline V gene sequence: CDR1 ENHRY, CDR2 SYGVKD. CDR3 length: 13 residues. CDR3 residues: CAISGEGRQPQHF. CDR3 DNA: TGTGCCATCAGTGGAGAGGGACGGCAGCCCCAGCATTTT.

This chain uses TRBV9 with TRBJ2-2; tentatively, D is TRBD2 (6 bases). The CDR3 totals 16 residues. V was trimmed by 0 bases and J by 0 bases, leaving 9 bases between them. Germline V gives CDR1 SGDLS, CDR2 YYNGEE. The CDR3 DNA sequence: TGTGCCAGCAGCGTAGGTGGGGAGGCGAACACCGGGGAGCTGTTTTTT. It translates to CASSVGGEANTGELFF.

The chain carries TRBV14 and TRBJ2-7, with D unclear. This CDR3 region has 12 residues. The V gene lost 5 bases and the J gene lost 3 bases, with 8 bases spanning the gap. Germline V gene sequence: CDR1 SGHDN, CDR2 FVKESK. CDR3 in amino acids: CASSVGGYEQYF. The CDR3 bases are TGTGCCAGCAGCGTGGGCGGCTACGAGCAGTACTTC.

This sequence joins TRBV28 and TRBJ2-2; the D gene is possibly TRBD1 (6 bases). Between the trimmed V and J ends, which lost 6 bases and 6 bases, there was a span of 17 bases. CDR3 length: 15 residues. The germline CDR1 and CDR2 sequences are MDHEN and SYDVKM. CDR3 protein: CASSRLKGGPGELFF. The CDR3 DNA reads as TGTGCCAGCAGCCGCCTCAAAGGGGGACCCGGGGAGCTGTTTTTT.

Of note for this clonotype: Just one base apart from a much larger clone, this may be a read error. As the CDR3 is not closed by the conserved phenylalanine or tryptophan, this likely results from a read error. J is TRBJ1-3 and V is TRBV29-1; no definite D call. Germline V lookup: CDR1 SQVTM, CDR2 ANQGSEA. CDR3 length: 13 residues. The CDR3 sequence: CSVKEPSGNTIYL. The CDR3 DNA sequence: TGCAGCGTTAAAGAACCGTCTGGAAACACCATATATCTT.

The chain uses TRBV20-1 and TRBJ1-2; 9 nucleotides match TRBD1. The CDR3 consists of 12 residues. CDR1 and CDR2 from the germline V gene are DFQATT and SNEGSKA (reference sequence). DNA of the CDR3: TGCGGCGGGACAGGGCGATACTATGGCTACACCTTC. Its protein product is CGGTGRYYGYTF.

The rearrangement joins TRBV20-1 to TRBJ2-5, with TRBD2 identical over 10 bases. Germline V CDR1 and CDR2: DFQATT, SNEGSKA (reference sequence). V shed 3 bases and J 7 bases; nucleotides not matched to a gene: 8. This CDR3 is 14 amino acids long. As DNA, the CDR3 is TGCAGTGCTAGCCCTCTAGCGGGAGCGGGGACCCAGTACTTC. It is translated as CSASPLAGAGTQYF.

This clonotype was observed many times. V is TRBV4-3 and J is TRBJ1-2, with D possibly matching TRBD1 (5 bases). The CDR3 covers 16 residues. V was clipped by 0 bases and J by 3 bases, with 14 bases between them. Per germline, CDR1 LGHNA and CDR2 YSLEER. The CDR3, as DNA: TGCGCCAGCAGCCAAGATCTACTCAGGGAGGACTATGGCTACACCTTC. This encodes CASSQDLLREDYGYTF.

Concerning this clonotype: An end of the junction does not agree with germline; a read error may underlie this. The gene calls are TRBV2 and TRBJ2-5; 9 bases map to TRBD1. CDR1 is SNHLY and CDR2 is FYNNEI in the germline V gene. This CDR3 has 15 residues. CDR3 protein: CASSAVDRGGETQCF. CDR3 DNA sequence: TGTGCCAGCAGTGCTGTGGACAGGGGAGGAGAGACCCAGTGCTTC. The full variable domain, its missing parts supplied by reference TRBV2 and TRBJ2-5, is EPEVTQTPSHQVTQMGQEVILRCVPISNHLYFYWYRQILGQKVEFLVSFYNNEISEKSEIFDDQFSVERPDGSNFTLKIRSTKLEDSAMYFCASSAVDRGGETQCFGPGTRLLVL.

This chain joins TRBV6-1 and TRBJ2-5, with 7 bases fitting TRBD1. Losses at the gene ends were 5 bases for V and 5 bases for J; bases not matched to a gene: 5. Germline loops: CDR1 MNHNS, CDR2 SASEGT. This CDR3 has 13 residues. The CDR3 loop reads CASSYRGRETQYF. The DNA of the CDR3 is TGTGCCAGCAGTTACAGGGGTAGGGAGACCCAGTACTTC.

This clonotype is medium-sized within its sample. The chain has TRBV2 and TRBJ1-4, with TRBD1 as a possible D gene (5 bases). There are 12 residues in the CDR3. V gave up 6 bases and J gave up 7 bases, with 9 bases separating them. Germline CDR1 SNHLY, CDR2 FYNNEI. The CDR3, as DNA: TGTGCCAGCAGGGTACAGGTTGAAAAACTGTTTTTT. Protein sequence: CASRVQVEKLFF.

This clonotype has ten or more counts. J is TRBJ1-5 and V is TRBV24-1, with D uncertain. The germline V and J ends were trimmed by 2 bases and 6 bases, with 13 bases remaining between them. Germline CDR1 and CDR2: KGHDR and SFDVKD. There are 15 residues in the CDR3. Here the CDR3 DNA reads TGTGCCACCAGTGATTCAAGGGCTCGGAGTCAGCCCCAGCATTTT. Translated: CATSDSRARSQPQHF.

This clonotype was seen at least ten times. The chain combines TRBV7-2 with TRBJ1-1; no clear D gene. Germline CDR1 reads SGHTA; CDR2 reads FQGNSA. The CDR3 has 15 amino acids. The V end was cut by 1 base, the J end by 1 base, with 10 bases between. CDR3 coding DNA: TGTGCCAGCAGCTTAGTAAGCGTACAGAACACTGAAGCTTTCTTT. This translates into CASSLVSVQNTEAFF. Full variable domain (missing parts from reference TRBV7-2 and TRBJ1-1): GAGVSQSPSNKVTEKGKDVELRCDPISGHTALYWYRQSLGQGLEFLIYFQGNSAPDKSGLPSDRFSAERTGGSVSTLTIQRTQQEDSAVYLCASSLVSVQNTEAFFGQGTRLTVV.

The chain combines TRBV4-3 with TRBJ2-5, with 7 nucleotides matching TRBD1. Trimming at V came to 4 bases and at J to 5 bases, leaving 13 bases not matched to a gene. Per the germline V gene, CDR1 is LGHNA and CDR2 is YSLEER. There are 16 residues in the CDR3. The CDR3 reads CASSPDRALGGETQYF. The CDR3 DNA reads TGCGCCAGCAGCCCCGACAGGGCATTAGGCGGGGAGACCCAGTACTTC.

The chain couples TRBV12-3 or TRBV12-4 to TRBJ2-1; possibly TRBD1 for D (5 bases). The V and J ends lost 3 bases and 7 bases respectively, with 7 bases between them. CDR3 length equals 12 residues. CDR3 sequence: CASSFNRNEQFF. In nucleotides, the CDR3 is TGTGCCAGCAGTTTTAACAGGAATGAGCAGTTCTTC.

This clonotype has only a few counts. The rearrangement uses TRBV12-3 or TRBV12-4 and TRBJ1-1, with unresolved D. Deletions cut 7 bases from V and 10 bases from J, with 19 bases between. This CDR3 contains 13 residues. The CDR3 nucleotides read TGTGCCAGCAATTATGGGTTGGGTATCGGAGCTTTCTTT. Encoded protein: CASNYGLGIGAFF.

The chain is built from TRBV12-3 or TRBV12-4 and TRBJ1-1; 7 bases are shared with TRBD1. The CDR3 has 16 residues. V gave up 0 bases and J gave up 3 bases; unmatched junction bases: 7. The CDR3 nucleotides read TGTGCCAGCAGTTTAGCCCGACAGGGATCGTACACTGAAGCTTTCTTT. Translated: CASSLARQGSYTEAFF.

In DNA form, the CDR3 reads TGTGCCAGCAGTGAAGAACCGACAGGCAGACCTGAAGCTTTCTTT. Translation: CASSEEPTGRPEAFF. The chain recombines TRBV7-2 with TRBJ1-1; tentative D call: TRBD1 (6 bases). This CDR3 region has 15 residues. Germline V lookup: CDR1 SGHTA, CDR2 FQGNSA. V shed 6 bases and J shed 6 bases, with 20 bases lying between them. Drawing the rest from reference TRBV7-2 and TRBJ1-1, the complete variable domain is GAGVSQSPSNKVTEKGKDVELRCDPISGHTALYWYRQSLGQGLEFLIYFQGNSAPDKSGLPSDRFSAERTGGSVSTLTIQRTQQEDSAVYLCASSEEPTGRPEAFFGQGTRLTVV.